This T cell receptor beta chain appears in the sequencing data of a study of technical replicates of blood from a few donors. V lost 0 bases, J lost 1 base, and 14 bases lay in between. This CDR3 has 17 residues. CDR1 and CDR2 from the germline V gene are LNHNV and YYDKDF (reference sequence). Libraries were prepared by immunoSEQ multiplex PCR; TCRdb keeps only in-frame clonotypes and omits some of them. The sample records more than 90,000 clones, less than 96% being singletons. The chain joins TRBV15 to TRBJ2-3, with D maybe TRBD1 (6 bases). The receptor was derived from a human donor in good health. Sequencing was done on a sample of T cells isolated from PBMCs. The CDR3 protein is CATSRDQGTQRTDTQYF. The CDR3, as DNA: TGTGCCACCAGCAGAGATCAAGGGACACAACGCACAGATACGCAGTATTTT.